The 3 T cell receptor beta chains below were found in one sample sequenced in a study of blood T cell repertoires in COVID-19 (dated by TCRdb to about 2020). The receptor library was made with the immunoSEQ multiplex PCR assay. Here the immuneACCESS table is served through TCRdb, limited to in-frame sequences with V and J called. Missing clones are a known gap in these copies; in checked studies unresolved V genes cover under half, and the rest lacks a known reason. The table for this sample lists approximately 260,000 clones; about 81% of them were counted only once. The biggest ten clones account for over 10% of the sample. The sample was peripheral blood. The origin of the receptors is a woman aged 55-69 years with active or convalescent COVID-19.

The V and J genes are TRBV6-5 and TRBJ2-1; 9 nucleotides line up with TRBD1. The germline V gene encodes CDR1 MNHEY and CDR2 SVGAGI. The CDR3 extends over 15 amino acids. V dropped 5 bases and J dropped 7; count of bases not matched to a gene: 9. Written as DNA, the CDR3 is TGTGCCAGCAGTCCTCCGGGACAGGGATGGAATGAGCAGTTCTTC. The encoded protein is CASSPPGQGWNEQFF.

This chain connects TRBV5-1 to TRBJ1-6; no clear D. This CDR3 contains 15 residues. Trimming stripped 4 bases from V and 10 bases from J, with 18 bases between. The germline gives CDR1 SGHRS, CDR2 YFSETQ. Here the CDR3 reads CASSRNGEVGSPLHF. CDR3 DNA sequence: TGCGCCAGCAGCCGGAACGGGGAAGTGGGGTCACCCCTCCACTTT.

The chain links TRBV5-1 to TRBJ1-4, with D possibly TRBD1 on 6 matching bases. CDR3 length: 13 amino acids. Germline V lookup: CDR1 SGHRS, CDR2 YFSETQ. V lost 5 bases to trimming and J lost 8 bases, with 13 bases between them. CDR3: CASRRGMEEKLFF. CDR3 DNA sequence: TGCGCCAGCAGAAGGGGGATGGAAGAAAAACTGTTTTTT.